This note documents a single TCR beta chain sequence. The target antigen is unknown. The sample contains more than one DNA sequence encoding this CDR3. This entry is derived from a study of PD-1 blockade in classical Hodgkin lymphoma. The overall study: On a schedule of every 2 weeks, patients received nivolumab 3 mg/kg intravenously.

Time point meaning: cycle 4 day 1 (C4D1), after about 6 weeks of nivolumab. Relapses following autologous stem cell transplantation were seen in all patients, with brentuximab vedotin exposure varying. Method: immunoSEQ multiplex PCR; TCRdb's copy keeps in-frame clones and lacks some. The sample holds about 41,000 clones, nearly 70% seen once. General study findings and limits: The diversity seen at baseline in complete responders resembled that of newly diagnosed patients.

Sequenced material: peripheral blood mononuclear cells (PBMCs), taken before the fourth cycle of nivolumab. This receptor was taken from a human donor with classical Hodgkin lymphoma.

The CDR3 sequence is CASSFDSNQPQHF. For the CDR3, the DNA is TGTGCCAGCAGTTTCGATAGCAATCAGCCCCAGCATTTT. The genes are TRBV27 and TRBJ1-5; D remains ambiguous. This CDR3 is built from 13 residues. CDR1 is MNHEY and CDR2 is SMNVEV in the germline V gene (reference sequence). Trimming took off 3 bases at V and 0 bases at J, with 3 bases between the two ends.